The subject of this entry is one T cell receptor beta chain. Its binding antigen is unknown. Per-base qualities were not stored, and no clone one base away is much larger. This specimen comes from a study of radiotherapy plus CTLA-4 blockade in lung cancer listed by TCRdb under 2018. Context from the whole study: Among enrolled patients, under 20% had an objective response and 31% reached disease control.

In this study, focal radiation therapy paired with CTLA-4 blockade (ipilimumab) was tested in patients who had chemo-refractory metastatic non-small-cell lung cancer. Study-wide conclusions, independent of this receptor: After treatment with radiotherapy and ipilimumab, TCR clones that originated in tumors expanded in peripheral blood. Early dynamic changes in blood T cell clones, together with increased serum interferon-beta after radiation, were reported as the strongest predictors of response.

From the cysteine through the phenylalanine, the CDR3 covers 13 amino acids. Left in the record is the CDR3 DNA by itself, 39 bases read in frame from the first base. V has 7 bases trimmed and J has 7 bases trimmed; junction bases matching no gene number 6. The germline V gene supplies CDR1 MDHEN and CDR2 SYDVKM. Library generation was performed with the immunoSEQ multiplex PCR assay. Not all clones reach the TCRdb copy of this immuneACCESS table, which keeps in-frame sequences only. Checked studies attribute under half of the gap to unresolved V genes and leave the rest unexplained. The table for this sample lists about 30,000 clones; 79% of them were counted only once. About a sixth of the sample rests with the top ten.

The receptor was derived from a human donor with non-small cell lung cancer that progressed on radiotherapy plus ipilimumab. The chain is made from TRBV28 and TRBJ2-2; the junction holds 7 bases that match TRBD1. The specimen was peripheral blood, collected from a patient treated with radiotherapy plus ipilimumab. The CDR3 region has the sequence CASKGYRGGELFF. Read as DNA, the sequence is TGTGCCAGCAAAGGTTACAGGGGCGGGGAGCTGTTTTTT.